This TCR beta chain was identified during a study of patients with pleural tuberculosis. The V gene end was trimmed by 5 bases and the J gene end by 0 bases; junction bases not matched to a gene: 5. Germline V gives CDR1 DFQATT, CDR2 SNEGSKA (reference sequence). This CDR3 has 14 residues. At least ten counts were recorded for this clonotype. TCRdb reanalysed the reads using MiXCR and keeps one entry per CDR3 protein. The sample includes about 50,000 distinct CDR3 sequences, less than 8% of them seen just once. V gene TRBV20-1 combines with J gene TRBJ2-3, with TRBD2 identical over 7 bases. The source is a human donor with pleural tuberculosis. The CDR3 here is CSAPPAGSTDTQYF. As DNA, the CDR3 is TGCAGTGCTCCCCCAGCGGGGAGCACAGATACGCAGTATTTT.